A single sample is the source of the 9 T cell receptor beta chains below, sequenced in a study of blood T cell repertoires in COVID-19. Data came from immunoSEQ multiplex PCR; TCRdb stores just in-frame clones and leaves some out. Of approximately 440,000 clones in the sample, around 90% were seen once. Sequenced sample: PBMCs or T cells enriched from blood (not recorded which). Every receptor here comes from a man aged 18 to 29 who had recovered from COVID-19.

This chain uses TRBV29-1 with TRBJ1-1; a weak D match, TRBD1 (5 bases). Germline V gene data show CDR1 as SQVTM and CDR2 as ANQGSEA. CDR3 length equals 10 residues. V dropped 7 bases and J dropped 8 bases, with 11 bases sitting between them. CDR3 in amino acids: CSAWEGEAFF. The DNA for the CDR3 is TGCAGCGCCTGGGAGGGGGAAGCTTTCTTT.

The gene calls are TRBV5-1 and TRBJ1-4, with 8 bases that match TRBD1. The germline V gene encodes CDR1 SGHRS and CDR2 YFSETQ. The CDR3 spans 13 residues. The trim removed 4 bases at V and 8 bases at J, leaving 4 bases unmatched. The CDR3, as DNA: TGCGCCAGCAGCCAGGGGGCAATCGAAAAACTGTTTTTT. Translating it yields CASSQGAIEKLFF.

CDR3 sequence (DNA): TGTGCCAGCAGCTTAGCGCGGTGGGTACGCCAGCCCCAGCATTTT. Protein product: CASSLARWVRQPQHF. V usage is TRBV7-2 and J usage is TRBJ1-5; D unresolved. The ends were cut back, 0 bases at V and 7 bases at J, with 13 bases in the middle. Germline CDR1 reads SGHTA; CDR2 reads FQGNSA. This CDR3 region has 15 residues.

Details on this clone: Other DNA variants within this sample encode the same CDR3. The genes are TRBV7-9 and TRBJ1-2; D is possibly TRBD1 (6 bases). The length of the CDR3 is 13 residues. CDR1 SEHNR and CDR2 FQNEAQ come from the germline V gene (reference sequence). Deletions cut 0 bases from V and 7 bases from J, with 9 bases between. The CDR3 DNA follows: TGTGCCAGCAGCTTAGCGGGAGGGGGTGGCTACACCTTC. Its translation: CASSLAGGGGYTF.

The V gene is TRBV11-2, the J gene TRBJ1-3; D unresolved. The CDR3 extends over 15 amino acids. The V gene lost 5 bases and the J gene lost 0 bases, with 11 bases spanning the gap. CDR1 is SGHAT, CDR2 FQNNGV, per germline. CDR3 coding DNA: TGTGCCAGCAGCCCCGGTCCCAACTCTGGAAACACCATATATTTT. This encodes CASSPGPNSGNTIYF.

J is TRBJ2-7 and V is TRBV5-8; tentatively, D is TRBD1 (7 bases). The CDR3 consists of 13 residues. The germline gives CDR1 SGHTS, CDR2 YDEGEE. Trimming took off 8 bases at V and 2 bases at J, with 14 bases between the two ends. Here the CDR3 DNA reads TGTGCCAGTATACCCAGGGGGGCCTACGAGCAGTACTTC. It specifies CASIPRGAYEQYF. The full variable domain, with the rest looked up from reference TRBV5-8 and TRBJ2-7, is EAGVTQSPTHLIKTRGQQATLRCSPISGHTSVYWYQQALGLGLQFLLWYDEGEERNRGNFPPRFSGRQFPNYSSELNVNALELEDSALYLCASIPRGAYEQYFGPGTRLTVT.

V and J are TRBV29-1 and TRBJ2-7, with 10 positions matching TRBD1. J gave up 2 bases and V 3 bases, and 1 base lay outside the gene matches. CDR3 length: 13 amino acids. Germline CDR1 SQVTM, CDR2 ANQGSEA. This chain's CDR3 is CSVETGGPYEQYF. The CDR3 region has the DNA TGCAGCGTTGAGACAGGGGGCCCCTACGAGCAGTACTTC.

The chain recombines TRBV4-1 with TRBJ2-5; 10 bases agree with TRBD1. This CDR3 contains 16 residues. V was clipped by 4 bases and J by 0 bases; unmatched bases: 5. Germline CDR1 MGHRA, CDR2 YSYEKL. The chain's CDR3 is CASSLRTGGDQETQYF. CDR3 DNA: TGCGCCAGCAGCCTAAGGACAGGGGGGGACCAAGAGACCCAGTACTTC.

V is TRBV7-9 and J is TRBJ1-3; D is unresolved. V was shortened by 2 bases and J by 2 bases, with 13 bases between the two germline ends. This CDR3 contains 16 residues. Germline V gene sequence: CDR1 SEHNR, CDR2 FQNEAQ (reference sequence). CDR3 region: CASSLWPLQAGNTIYF. CDR3 DNA: TGTGCCAGCAGCTTATGGCCTCTCCAGGCTGGAAACACCATATATTTT.